The 23 T cell receptor beta chains in this list originate from one sample, sequenced in a study of graft-versus-host responses after intestinal transplantation. Method: immunoSEQ multiplex PCR; TCRdb's copy keeps in-frame clones and lacks some. This table holds approximately 68,000 clones, around 90% found once. For these TCRs, the target antigens are not known. This material consisted of unstimulated CD8+ T cells sorted from spleen or lymph node cells, taken before transplant. Receptor source: a human donor who was the organ donor for an intestinal transplant.

The chain joins TRBV10-3 to TRBJ2-1, with D possibly matching TRBD1 (5 bases). The germline V gene has CDR1 ENHRY and CDR2 SYGVKD. The V and J ends lost 9 bases and 10 bases respectively, with 16 bases between them. The length of the CDR3 is 12 residues. The CDR3 coding sequence is TGTGCCATGGGCGAAGGGGATAACGAGCAGTTCTTC. Translated, it gives CAMGEGDNEQFF.

The CDR3 sequence is CASSLSSDSYEQYV. The CDR3 bases are TGCGCCAGCAGCTTGTCGTCGGACAGCTACGAGCAGTACGTC. This rearrangement joins TRBV5-1 to TRBJ2-7, with a possible D match to TRBD1 (6 bases). The CDR3 runs 14 residues. Germline V gives CDR1 SGHRS, CDR2 YFSETQ. V was pared by 1 base and J by 3 bases, with 11 bases between.

This clone came up once. The chain has TRBV7-3 and TRBJ1-2; 11 bases agree with TRBD1. The CDR3 covers 17 residues. V trimming: 5 bases; J trimming: 4 bases; junction bases outside the gene matches: 12. CDR1 SGHTA and CDR2 FQGTGA come from the germline V gene. The chain's CDR3 is CASSRGTGGPKGYGYTF. CDR3 nucleotides: TGTGCCAGCAGCCGCGGGACAGGGGGACCTAAGGGCTATGGCTACACCTTC.

The CDR3 region has the DNA TGTGCCAGCAGCCAAGTAGGGGACTTCTATGGCTACACCTTC. It specifies CASSQVGDFYGYTF. The chain joins TRBV14 to TRBJ1-2; D might be TRBD1 (5 bases). CDR1 and CDR2 (germline): SGHDN, FVKESK. The CDR3 is made up of 14 amino acids. V was shortened by 1 base and J by 4 bases, with 10 bases between the two germline ends.

This chain uses TRBV7-8 with TRBJ1-4; possibly TRBD1 for D (6 bases). V was trimmed by 0 bases and J by 10 bases, leaving 12 bases between them. This CDR3 is 14 amino acids long. Germline loops: CDR1 SGHVS, CDR2 FQNEAQ. DNA for the CDR3: TGTGCCAGCAGCTTAGCCGGCCAGGGGAGAAAACTGTTTTTT. It specifies CASSLAGQGRKLFF.

This clone was seen a handful of times. The chain employs TRBV6-6 and TRBJ2-7, with 9 bases identical to TRBD1. The CDR3 extends over 12 amino acids. Germline assignment: CDR1 MNHNY and CDR2 SVGAGI (reference sequence). V shed 5 bases and J 6 bases; nucleotides not matched to a gene: 2. The CDR3 DNA sequence: TGTGCCAGCAGTAGGACAGGGGTCGAGCAGTACGTC. Amino acid sequence: CASSRTGVEQYV.

CDR3: CASSSPPIGMREKLFF. Here the CDR3 DNA reads TGTGCCAGCAGCTCCCCCCCTATAGGAATGAGGGAAAAACTGTTTTTT. This chain connects TRBV7-9 to TRBJ1-4; D is undetermined. CDR1 is SEHNR, CDR2 FQNEAQ, per germline (reference sequence). CDR3 length: 16 amino acids. V gave up 4 bases and J gave up 8 bases, with 20 bases separating them.

The chain carries TRBV20-1 and TRBJ2-7; D gene unclear. CDR1 DFQATT and CDR2 SNEGSKA come from the germline V gene (reference sequence). Trimming pared 4 bases from V and 3 bases from J, leaving 7 bases between. There are 11 residues in the CDR3. CDR3 sequence (DNA): TGCAGTGCTACTAGGTTCTACGAGCAGTACGTC. Translating gives CSATRFYEQYV.

This chain connects TRBV4-3 to TRBJ2-3; D may be TRBD1 (6 bases). Trimming took off 1 base at V and 0 bases at J, with 8 bases between the two ends. CDR1 is LGHNA, CDR2 YSLEER, per germline. This CDR3 contains 15 residues. The CDR3, as DNA: TGCGCCAGCAGCCAAGGGGACACTAGCACAGATACGCAGTATTTT. Translated: CASSQGDTSTDTQYF.

CDR3 sequence reads: CASSEGRGPYEQYV. The CDR3 region has the DNA TGTGCCAGCAGTGAAGGCCGGGGTCCCTACGAGCAGTACGTC. The chain is built from TRBV6-1 and TRBJ2-7, with a possible D match to TRBD2 (5 bases). This CDR3 region has 14 residues. Trimming took off 1 base at V and 2 bases at J, with 9 bases between the two ends. CDR1 and CDR2 (germline): MNHNS, SASEGT.

The CDR3 protein is CASSPSGNYGYTF. CDR3 nucleotide sequence: TGTGCCAGCAGCCCCTCGGGGAACTATGGCTACACCTTC. The chain combines TRBV9 with TRBJ1-2; D is unresolved. Germline values: CDR1 SGDLS, CDR2 YYNGEE. V lost 4 bases and J 2 bases, leaving 9 bases between the germline ends. The length of the CDR3 is 13 residues.

The chain is built from TRBV7-6 and TRBJ2-1; 7 nucleotides agree with TRBD2. The CDR3 extends over 17 amino acids. J lost 3 bases, V lost 1 base, and 9 bases had no gene match. The germline gives CDR1 SGHVS, CDR2 FNYEAQ. The CDR3 DNA reads TGTGCCAGCAGCTTAGACCCCCCAGCTAGCGGCTACAATGAGCAGTTCTTC. Translated: CASSLDPPASGYNEQFF.

J is TRBJ1-2 and V is TRBV4-1, with D unresolved. V lost 0 bases to trimming and J lost 2 bases, with 16 bases between them. Germline lookup yields CDR1 MGHRA and CDR2 YSYEKL. The CDR3 totals 17 residues. CDR3 DNA sequence: TGCGCCAGCAGCCAAGAGCCCCTCCGGCGGCAGAACTATGGCTACACCTTC. This sequence encodes CASSQEPLRRQNYGYTF.

The chain has TRBV5-8 and TRBJ2-7; 9 bases fit TRBD1. Germline V gene sequence: CDR1 SGHTS, CDR2 YDEGEE. The V segment lost 4 bases and the J segment 6 bases; nucleotides outside the gene matches: 11. The CDR3 runs 15 residues. In DNA, the CDR3 is TGTGCCAGCAGCAGGGGACAGGGAATTGTTAGCGAGCAGTACGTC. Protein sequence: CASSRGQGIVSEQYV.

The chain recombines TRBV4-3 with TRBJ1-2, with 7 bases fitting TRBD1. The V and J ends lost 0 bases and 8 bases, in that order; junction bases with no gene match: 9. The V gene's germline CDR1 is LGHNA and CDR2 YSLEER. The CDR3 is 15 amino acids. CDR3 protein: CASSQDRAGGVGYTF. CDR3 DNA sequence: TGCGCCAGCAGCCAAGATAGGGCAGGGGGTGTAGGCTACACCTTC.

V and J are TRBV4-2 and TRBJ1-1, with TRBD1 as a possible D gene (6 bases). The germline V gene has CDR1 LGHNA and CDR2 YNFKEQ. The CDR3 is 15 amino acids. Trimming pared 0 bases from V and 0 bases from J, leaving 8 bases between. As DNA, the CDR3 is TGTGCCAGCAGCCAAGATGGACAGCTGAACACTGAAGCTTTCTTT. Its protein product is CASSQDGQLNTEAFF.

The chain employs TRBV19 and TRBJ1-5; 8 nucleotides align to TRBD1. The CDR3 totals 13 residues. Germline lookup yields CDR1 LNHDA and CDR2 SQIVND (reference sequence). V lost 9 bases, J lost 6 bases, and 7 bases stayed unmatched. CDR3 amino acids: CASQGQGAQPQHF. CDR3 DNA sequence: TGTGCCAGCCAGGGGCAGGGGGCTCAGCCCCAGCATTTT.

The chain links TRBV5-1 to TRBJ2-1; D possibly corresponds to TRBD1 (5 bases). This CDR3 comprises 17 residues. V was cut by 0 bases and J by 7 bases, with 20 bases left in between. CDR1 SGHRS and CDR2 YFSETQ come from the germline V gene. The CDR3 region is CASSLASPQGLGNEQFF. The CDR3 bases are TGCGCCAGCAGCTTGGCCTCTCCTCAGGGCCTCGGTAATGAGCAGTTCTTC.

The chain couples TRBV20-1 to TRBJ1-1; no clear D. In germline, CDR1 is DFQATT, CDR2 SNEGSKA (reference sequence). The V gene lost 3 bases and the J gene lost 5 bases, with 4 bases spanning the gap. The length of the CDR3 is 10 residues. The CDR3 is CSARRTEAFF. In nucleotides, the CDR3 is TGCAGTGCTAGGAGGACTGAAGCTTTCTTT.

The V call is TRBV28, the J call TRBJ1-1; D not resolved. Germline V gene lookup returns CDR1 MDHEN and CDR2 SYDVKM. CDR3 size: 13 residues. Trimming cost V 2 bases and J 10 bases, with 14 bases left between them. This chain's CDR3 is CASSLGPPDGAFF. CDR3 nucleotides: TGTGCCAGCAGTTTAGGGCCCCCCGACGGAGCTTTCTTT.

The CDR3 region is CASSQVLRTNEKLFF. In DNA, the CDR3 is TGCGCCAGCAGCCAAGTGTTGAGAACTAATGAAAAACTGTTTTTT. V usage is TRBV4-3 and J usage is TRBJ1-4; D is unresolved. Germline V lookup: CDR1 LGHNA, CDR2 YSLEER. This CDR3 has 15 amino acids. V lost 1 base to trimming and J lost 1 base, with 7 bases between them.

The chain links TRBV2 to TRBJ1-2; no reliable D call. Trimming took 7 bases from V and 2 from J, leaving 14 bases between them. CDR1 is SNHLY, CDR2 FYNNEI, per germline. CDR3 size: 14 residues. Here the CDR3 DNA reads TGTGCCAGCAACCCTATTACAGAGAACTATGGCTACACCTTC. This gives the protein CASNPITENYGYTF. The full variable domain, in which reference TRBV2 and TRBJ1-2 provide the parts outside the CDR3, is EPEVTQTPSHQVTQMGQEVILRCVPISNHLYFYWYRQILGQKVEFLVSFYNNEISEKSEIFDDQFSVERPDGSNFTLKIRSTKLEDSAMYFCASNPITENYGYTFGSGTRLTVV.

This clone came up once. The genes are TRBV11-2 and TRBJ2-1, with a tentative D call TRBD2 (6 bases). CDR1 is SGHAT and CDR2 is FQNNGV in the germline V gene. The CDR3 runs to 13 residues. V gave up 5 bases and J gave up 9 bases, with 14 bases separating them. The CDR3 DNA is TGTGCCAGCAGCCCAGTGGGAGGTGGTGAGCAGTTCTTC. It specifies CASSPVGGGEQFF.